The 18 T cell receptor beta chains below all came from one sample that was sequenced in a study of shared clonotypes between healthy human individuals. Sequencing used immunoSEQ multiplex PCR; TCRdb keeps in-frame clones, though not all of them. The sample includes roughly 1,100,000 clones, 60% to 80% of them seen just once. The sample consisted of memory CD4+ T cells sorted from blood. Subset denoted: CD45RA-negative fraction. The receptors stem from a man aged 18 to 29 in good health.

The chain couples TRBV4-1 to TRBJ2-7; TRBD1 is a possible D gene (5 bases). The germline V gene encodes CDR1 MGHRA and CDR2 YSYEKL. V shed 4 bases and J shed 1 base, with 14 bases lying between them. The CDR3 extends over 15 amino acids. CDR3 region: CASSRNQDRSYEQYF. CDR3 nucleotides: TGCGCCAGCAGCCGGAATCAAGACAGATCCTACGAGCAGTACTTC.

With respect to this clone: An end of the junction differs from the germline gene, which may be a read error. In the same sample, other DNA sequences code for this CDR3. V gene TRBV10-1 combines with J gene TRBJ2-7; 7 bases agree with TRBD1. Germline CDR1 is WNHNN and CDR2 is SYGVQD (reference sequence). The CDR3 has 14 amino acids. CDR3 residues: CASSRGGSPYEQYF. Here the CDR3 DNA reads TGCGCCAGCAGCCGAGGGGGCTCGCCCTACGAGCAATACTTC.

The CDR3 nucleotides read TGTGCCGCCACGCAGGGCATGAACACTGAAGCTTTCTTT. The encoded protein is CAATQGMNTEAFF. The rearrangement uses TRBV28 and TRBJ1-1, with a weak D call TRBD1 (5 bases). This CDR3 spans 13 amino acids. V was clipped by 11 bases and J by 0 bases, with 13 bases between them. Looked up from germline, CDR1 is MDHEN and CDR2 is SYDVKM. The whole variable domain, filled in from reference TRBV28 and TRBJ1-1, reads DVKVTQSSRYLVKRTGEKVFLECVQDMDHENMFWYRQDPGLGLRLIYFSYDVKMKEKGDIPEGYSVSREKKERFSLILESASTNQTSMYLCAATQGMNTEAFFGQGTRLTVV.

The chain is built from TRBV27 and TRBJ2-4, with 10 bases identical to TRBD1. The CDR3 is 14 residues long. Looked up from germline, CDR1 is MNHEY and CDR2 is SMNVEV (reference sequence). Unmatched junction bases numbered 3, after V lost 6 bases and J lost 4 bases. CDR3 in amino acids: CASRDRGIKNIQYF. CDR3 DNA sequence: TGTGCCAGCAGGGACAGGGGGATTAAAAACATTCAGTACTTC.

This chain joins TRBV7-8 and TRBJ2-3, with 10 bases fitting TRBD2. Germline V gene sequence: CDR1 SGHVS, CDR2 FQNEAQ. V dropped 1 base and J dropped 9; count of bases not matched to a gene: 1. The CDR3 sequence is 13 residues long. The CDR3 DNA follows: TGTGCCAGCAGCTTAGTGGGACTAGCGACGCAGTATTTT. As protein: CASSLVGLATQYF.

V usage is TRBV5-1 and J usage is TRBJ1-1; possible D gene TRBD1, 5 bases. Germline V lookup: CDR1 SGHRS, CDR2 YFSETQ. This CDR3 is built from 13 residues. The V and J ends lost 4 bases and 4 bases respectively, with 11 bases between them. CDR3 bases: TGCGCCAGCAGCAGCCCAGGGTTCACTGAAGCTTTCTTT. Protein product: CASSSPGFTEAFF.

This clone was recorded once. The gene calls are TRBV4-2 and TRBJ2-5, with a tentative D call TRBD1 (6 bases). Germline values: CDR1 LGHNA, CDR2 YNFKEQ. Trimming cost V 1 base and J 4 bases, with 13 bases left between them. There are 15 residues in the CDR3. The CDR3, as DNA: TGTGCCAGCAGCCAAGTCTTACAGGGAAGAGAGACCCAGTACTTC. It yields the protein CASSQVLQGRETQYF.

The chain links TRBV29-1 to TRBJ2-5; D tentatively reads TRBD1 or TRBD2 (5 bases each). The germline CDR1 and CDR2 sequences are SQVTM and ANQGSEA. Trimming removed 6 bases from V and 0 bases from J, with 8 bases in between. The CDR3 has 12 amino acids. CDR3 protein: CSVGTYQETQYF. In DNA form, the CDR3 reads TGCAGCGTCGGGACCTACCAAGAGACCCAGTACTTC. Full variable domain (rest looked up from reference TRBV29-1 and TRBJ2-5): SAVISQKPSRDICQRGTSLTIQCQVDSQVTMMFWYRQQPGQSLTLIATANQGSEATYESGFVIDKFPISRPNLTFSTLTVSNMSPEDSSIYLCSVGTYQETQYFGPGTRLLVL.

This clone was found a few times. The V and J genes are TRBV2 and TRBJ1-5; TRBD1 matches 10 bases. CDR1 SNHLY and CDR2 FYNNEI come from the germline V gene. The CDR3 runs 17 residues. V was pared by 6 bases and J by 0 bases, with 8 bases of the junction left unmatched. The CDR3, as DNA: TGTGCCAGCAGAGGACAGGGGGGGGTTTATAGCAATCAGCCCCAGCATTTT. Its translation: CASRGQGGVYSNQPQHF.

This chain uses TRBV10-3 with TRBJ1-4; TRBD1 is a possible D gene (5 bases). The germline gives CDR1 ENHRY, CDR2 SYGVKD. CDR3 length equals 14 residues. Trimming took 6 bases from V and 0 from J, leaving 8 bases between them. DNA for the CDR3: TGTGCCATCAGGGAGGGGACAACTAATGAAAAACTGTTTTTT. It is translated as CAIREGTTNEKLFF.

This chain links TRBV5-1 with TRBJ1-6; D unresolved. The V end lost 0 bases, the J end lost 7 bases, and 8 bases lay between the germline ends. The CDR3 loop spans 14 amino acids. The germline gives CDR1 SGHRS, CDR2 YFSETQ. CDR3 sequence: CASSLEYLNSPLHF. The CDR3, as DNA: TGCGCCAGCAGCTTGGAATATCTAAATTCACCCCTCCACTTT.

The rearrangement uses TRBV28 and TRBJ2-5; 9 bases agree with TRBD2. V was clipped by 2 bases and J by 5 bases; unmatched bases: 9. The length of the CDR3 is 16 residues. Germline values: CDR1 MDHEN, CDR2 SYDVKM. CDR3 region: CASSLNPAGGTETQYF. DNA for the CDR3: TGTGCCAGCAGTTTAAACCCAGCGGGGGGTACGGAGACCCAGTACTTC.

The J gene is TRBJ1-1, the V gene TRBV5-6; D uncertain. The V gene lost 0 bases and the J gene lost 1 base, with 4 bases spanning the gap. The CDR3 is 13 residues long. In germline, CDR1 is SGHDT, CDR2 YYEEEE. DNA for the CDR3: TGTGCCAGCAGCTTGGAGGAGAACACTGAAGCTTTCTTT. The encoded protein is CASSLEENTEAFF.

For the CDR3, the DNA is TGTGCCTGGAGTACTCCCGGCGGCTATGGCTACACCTTC. It codes for CAWSTPGGYGYTF. The chain uses TRBV30 and TRBJ1-2; D is uncertain. The V gene's germline CDR1 is GTSNPN and CDR2 SVGIG (reference sequence). The CDR3 runs 13 residues. V lost 2 bases, J lost 4 bases, and 11 bases lay in between.

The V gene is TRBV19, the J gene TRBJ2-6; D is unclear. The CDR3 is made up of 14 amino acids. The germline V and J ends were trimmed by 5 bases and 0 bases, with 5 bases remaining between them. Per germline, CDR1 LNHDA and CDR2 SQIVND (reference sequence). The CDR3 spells CASSDHSGANVLTF. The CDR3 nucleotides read TGTGCCAGTAGTGACCACTCTGGGGCCAACGTCCTGACTTTC.

In nucleotides, the CDR3 is TGTGCCCCTGACGGACAGCCCCAGCATTTT. Translating it yields CAPDGQPQHF. V gene TRBV19 combines with J gene TRBJ1-5; no clear D gene. The germline gives CDR1 LNHDA, CDR2 SQIVND (reference sequence). The CDR3 runs 10 residues. Trimming removed 11 bases from V and 7 bases from J, with 9 bases in between.

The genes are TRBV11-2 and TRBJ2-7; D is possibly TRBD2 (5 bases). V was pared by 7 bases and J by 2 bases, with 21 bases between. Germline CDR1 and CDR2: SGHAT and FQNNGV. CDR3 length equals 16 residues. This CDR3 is CASTPQLERSPYEQYF. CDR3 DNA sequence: TGTGCCAGCACCCCCCAACTGGAGCGGAGCCCCTACGAGCAGTACTTC.

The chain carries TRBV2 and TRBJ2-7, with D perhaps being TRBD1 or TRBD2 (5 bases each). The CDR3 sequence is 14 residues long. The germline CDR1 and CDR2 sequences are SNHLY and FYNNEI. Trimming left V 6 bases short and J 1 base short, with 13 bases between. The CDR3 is CASRARGSSYEQYF. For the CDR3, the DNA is TGTGCCAGCAGGGCGAGGGGATCTTCCTACGAGCAGTACTTC.